The 16 T cell receptor beta chains below come from one sample, sequenced in a study of shared clonotypes between healthy human individuals. The repertoire was sequenced with immunoSEQ multiplex PCR; TCRdb's copy has only in-frame clones and lacks some. The sample comprises about 2.1 million clones, roughly 95% of which are singletons, and more than 1.5% rests with the top ten. Naive CD8 cells lacked CD45RO, underwent positive selection for CCR7 and left out terminally differentiated effector memory CD45RA+ cells. Input material: naive CD8+ T cells from PBMCs. Receptors originate from a young man in good health. Some clones in this sample may be carry-over from other donors' samples.

The V and J genes are TRBV27 and TRBJ2-7; either TRBD1 or TRBD2 may fit D (5 bases each). This CDR3 comprises 14 residues. Germline V gene data show CDR1 as MNHEY and CDR2 as SMNVEV (reference sequence). V dropped 2 bases and J dropped 6 bases, with 14 bases sitting between them. CDR3 DNA: TGTGCCAGCAGTTTAACCCGTTTGAGGGGCGAGCAGTACTTC. It is translated as CASSLTRLRGEQYF.

The chain links TRBV5-6 to TRBJ1-1; 7 positions agree with TRBD1. The V segment lost 6 bases and the J segment 0 bases; nucleotides outside the gene matches: 8. CDR1 and CDR2 (germline): SGHDT, YYEEEE. The CDR3 runs to 15 residues. The CDR3 reads CASIATRGLNTEAFF. In nucleotides, the CDR3 is TGTGCCAGCATCGCTACGAGGGGGCTGAACACTGAAGCTTTCTTT.

The chain recombines TRBV19 with TRBJ1-4; D gene ambiguous. The length of the CDR3 is 17 residues. Per the germline V gene, CDR1 is LNHDA and CDR2 is SQIVND (reference sequence). V lost 3 bases to trimming and J lost 0 bases, with 14 bases between them. The CDR3 region has the DNA TGTGCCAGTAGTATGAGACACCCGATTTCAACTAATGAAAAACTGTTTTTT. Translating it yields CASSMRHPISTNEKLFF. The full variable domain, with the rest looked up from reference TRBV19 and TRBJ1-4, is DGGITQSPKYLFRKEGQNVTLSCEQNLNHDAMYWYRQDPGQGLRLIYYSQIVNDFQKGDIAEGYSVSREKKESFPLTVTSAQKNPTAFYLCASSMRHPISTNEKLFFGSGTQLSVL.

The chain carries TRBV9 and TRBJ2-7, with D possibly called TRBD1 or TRBD2 (5 bases each). V dropped 4 bases and J dropped 6 bases, with 17 bases sitting between them. Looked up from germline, CDR1 is SGDLS and CDR2 is YYNGEE. The CDR3 runs 14 residues. CDR3: CASSPVGGLGEQYF. CDR3 bases: TGTGCCAGCAGCCCTGTTGGGGGTCTCGGCGAGCAGTACTTC. The full variable domain, in which reference TRBV9 and TRBJ2-7 provide the parts outside the CDR3, is DSGVTQTPKHLITATGQRVTLRCSPRSGDLSVYWYQQSLDQGLQFLIQYYNGEERAKGNILERFSAQQFPDLHSELNLSSLELGDSALYFCASSPVGGLGEQYFGPGTRLTVT.

This clone was recorded a few times. The J gene is TRBJ1-4, the V gene TRBV7-9; 9 nucleotides match TRBD1. J gave up 8 bases and V 1 base, and 8 bases lay outside the gene matches. The germline V gene has CDR1 SEHNR and CDR2 FQNEAQ (reference sequence). This CDR3 has 16 amino acids. CDR3: CASSLVPGQGEEKLFF. Here the CDR3 DNA reads TGTGCCAGCAGCTTAGTTCCGGGACAGGGCGAAGAAAAACTGTTTTTT.

The chain links TRBV14 to TRBJ1-1; D is undetermined. The CDR3 runs 12 residues. Trimming took 3 bases from V and 4 from J, leaving 6 bases between them. Germline CDR1 is SGHDN and CDR2 is FVKESK. CDR3 amino acids: CASSHRLTEAFF. For the CDR3, the DNA is TGTGCCAGCAGCCATCGGCTCACTGAAGCTTTCTTT.

Turning to this clone: The sample carries other DNA sequences with the same CDR3. The V call is TRBV9, the J call TRBJ2-1, with 7 bases matching TRBD2. Germline CDR1 and CDR2: SGDLS and YYNGEE. V was clipped by 0 bases and J by 4 bases; unmatched bases: 4. This CDR3 contains 15 residues. The CDR3 region is CASSVGGSGYNEQFF. For the CDR3, the DNA is TGTGCCAGCAGCGTAGGGGGTAGCGGGTACAATGAGCAGTTCTTC.

The rearrangement joins TRBV7-2 to TRBJ2-1; 9 nucleotides agree with TRBD2. This CDR3 contains 15 residues. V lost 5 bases and J lost 12; bases outside the gene matches: 14. Germline values: CDR1 SGHTA, CDR2 FQGNSA. The CDR3 loop is CASSPVASGIGGQFF. In DNA form, the CDR3 reads TGTGCCAGCAGCCCCGTGGCTAGCGGGATAGGGGGGCAGTTCTTC.

The V gene is TRBV28, the J gene TRBJ1-5; D remains unclear. From germline, CDR1 is MDHEN and CDR2 SYDVKM. Trimming stripped 3 bases from V and 5 bases from J, with 14 bases between. The CDR3 runs to 15 residues. The CDR3 protein is CASSFEGSIDQPQHF. The CDR3, as DNA: TGTGCCAGCAGTTTTGAGGGCAGCATTGATCAGCCCCAGCATTTT. The full variable domain, its missing parts supplied by reference TRBV28 and TRBJ1-5, is DVKVTQSSRYLVKRTGEKVFLECVQDMDHENMFWYRQDPGLGLRLIYFSYDVKMKEKGDIPEGYSVSREKKERFSLILESASTNQTSMYLCASSFEGSIDQPQHFGDGTRLSIL.

This rearrangement joins TRBV6-5 to TRBJ2-2, with D perhaps matching TRBD2 (6 bases). This CDR3 is built from 14 residues. The V and J ends lost 4 bases and 8 bases respectively, with 14 bases between them. The germline V gene encodes CDR1 MNHEY and CDR2 SVGAGI. As DNA, the CDR3 is TGTGCCAGCAGTTTACTAGCAGCTTCTGGGGAGCTGTTTTTT. It translates to CASSLLAASGELFF.

V and J are TRBV9 and TRBJ2-7, with 7 bases fitting TRBD2. Germline V gene data show CDR1 as SGDLS and CDR2 as YYNGEE. CDR3 length: 16 residues. The V and J ends lost 4 bases and 3 bases, in that order; junction bases with no gene match: 13. The CDR3 bases are TGTGCCAGCAGCCGGGGGGTGGCGGGAGCCTTCTACGAGCAGTACTTC. It is translated as CASSRGVAGAFYEQYF.

V usage is TRBV9 and J usage is TRBJ1-2; D call uncertain. The CDR3 consists of 15 residues. Germline V gene data show CDR1 as SGDLS and CDR2 as YYNGEE. V was clipped by 2 bases and J by 4 bases, with 15 bases between them. CDR3 sequence reads: CASSVADRVGYGYTF. For the CDR3, the DNA is TGTGCCAGCAGCGTCGCAGACCGCGTCGGCTATGGCTACACCTTC.

This clone was seen once. Compared with germline, one end of the junction differs, possibly owing to a read error. The V call is TRBV28, the J call TRBJ2-7; D uncertain. Germline V lookup: CDR1 MDHEN, CDR2 SYDVKM. This CDR3 is built from 13 residues. The CDR3 DNA reads TGTGCCAGCAGGTTATCGGGCGATTACGAGCAGTACTTC. This translates into CASRLSGDYEQYF.

This chain uses TRBV7-6 with TRBJ2-7, with a possible D match to TRBD1 (6 bases). The CDR3 sequence is 14 residues long. The V gene lost 3 bases and the J gene lost 7 bases, with 16 bases spanning the gap. Germline V gives CDR1 SGHVS, CDR2 FNYEAQ. The CDR3 loop reads CASSFGVGGGEQYF. CDR3 nucleotides: TGTGCCAGCAGCTTTGGGGTAGGGGGTGGGGAGCAGTACTTC.

Note on this clone: Germline and junction disagree at one end, which may indicate a read error. This chain connects TRBV19 to TRBJ1-5; TRBD1 is a possible D gene (6 bases). Per germline, CDR1 LNHDA and CDR2 SQIVND (reference sequence). The CDR3 has 15 amino acids. CDR3 amino acids: CASSTMGASHQPQHF. In DNA form, the CDR3 reads TGTGCCAGTAGCACCATGGGGGCTAGCCATCAGCCCCAGCATTTT.

The chain combines TRBV15 with TRBJ2-7; 7 bases line up with TRBD2. Per germline, CDR1 LNHNV and CDR2 YYDKDF (reference sequence). The CDR3 runs 15 residues. The ends lost 0 bases at V and 5 bases at J; junction bases unmatched: 7. In DNA, the CDR3 is TGTGCCACCAGCAGAGATCTCGGCGGGGGTAACGAGCAGTACTTC. This codes for CATSRDLGGGNEQYF.